This T cell receptor beta chain was found in a study of blood T cell repertoires in COVID-19. About the study: The study drew acute and convalescent COVID-19 samples from the United States, Italy and Spain.

Repertoires were generated with immunoSEQ multiplex PCR, while TCRdb's copy carries only in-frame clones and drops some. The sample consists of tens of thousands of clones, 70% to 90% of them appearing once. Sequencing input: peripheral blood. The TCR was taken from a woman of 80 years or more with acute or convalescent COVID-19.

CDR3 protein: CASSQEAGTRGQPQHF. CDR3 in DNA: TGCGCCAGCAGCCAAGAAGCAGGAACTAGAGGTCAGCCCCAGCATTTT. This chain links TRBV4-3 with TRBJ1-5; D gene ambiguous. Looked up from germline, CDR1 is LGHNA and CDR2 is YSLEER. The CDR3 runs 16 residues. Trimming removed 0 bases from V and 6 bases from J, with 15 bases in between.